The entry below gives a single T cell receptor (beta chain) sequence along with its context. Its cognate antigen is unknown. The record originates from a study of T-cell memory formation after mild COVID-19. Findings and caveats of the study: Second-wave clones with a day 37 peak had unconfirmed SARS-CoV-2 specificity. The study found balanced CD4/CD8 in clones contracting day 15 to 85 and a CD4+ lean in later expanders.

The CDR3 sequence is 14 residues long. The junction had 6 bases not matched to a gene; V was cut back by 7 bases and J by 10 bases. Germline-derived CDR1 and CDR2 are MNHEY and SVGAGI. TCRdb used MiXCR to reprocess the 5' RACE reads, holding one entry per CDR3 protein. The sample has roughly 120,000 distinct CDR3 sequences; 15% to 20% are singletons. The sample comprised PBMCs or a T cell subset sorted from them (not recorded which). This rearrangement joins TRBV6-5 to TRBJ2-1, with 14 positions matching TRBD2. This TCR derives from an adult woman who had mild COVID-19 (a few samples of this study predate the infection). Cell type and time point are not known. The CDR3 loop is CASKPGLAGDEQFF. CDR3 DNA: TGTGCCAGCAAGCCGGGACTAGCGGGAGACGAGCAGTTCTTC.